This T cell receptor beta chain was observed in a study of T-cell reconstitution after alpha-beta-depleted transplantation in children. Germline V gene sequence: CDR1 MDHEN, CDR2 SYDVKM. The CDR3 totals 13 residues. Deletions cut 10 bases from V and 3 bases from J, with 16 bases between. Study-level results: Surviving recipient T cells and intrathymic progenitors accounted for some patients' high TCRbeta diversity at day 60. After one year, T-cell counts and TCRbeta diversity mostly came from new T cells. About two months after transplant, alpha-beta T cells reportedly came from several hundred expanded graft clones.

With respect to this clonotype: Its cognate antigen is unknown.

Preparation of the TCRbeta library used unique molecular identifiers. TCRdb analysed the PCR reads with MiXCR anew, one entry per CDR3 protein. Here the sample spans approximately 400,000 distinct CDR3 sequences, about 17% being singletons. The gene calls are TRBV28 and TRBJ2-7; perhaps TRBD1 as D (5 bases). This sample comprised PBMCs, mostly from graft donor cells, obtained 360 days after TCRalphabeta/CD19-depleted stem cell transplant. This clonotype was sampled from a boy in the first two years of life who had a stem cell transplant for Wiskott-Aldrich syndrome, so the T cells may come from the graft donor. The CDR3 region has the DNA TGTGCCACCAAGACCCCGGACAACTACGAGCAGTACTTC. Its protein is CATKTPDNYEQYF.